A selection of T cell receptor beta chains follows, all from one sample in a study of cytomegalovirus exposure and HLA in healthy donors. Produced via immunoSEQ multiplex PCR; TCRdb's table is partial and in-frame only. The sample shows around 210,000 clones, about 77% of them seen only once. Sequencing input: PBMCs. The source is a boy aged 5 to 17 in good health and CMV-seronegative. CDR3s include the opening cysteine and the closing phenylalanine or tryptophan. A D gene is named only where the DNA matches it firmly. Size is stated for part of the rows, as once, few or many counts, or as a class when the clone is expanded.

d_call j_call v_call clone_size cdr3_nt cdr3_aa
TRBD1 TRBJ1-1 TRBV5-1 - TGCGCCAGCAGCTTGGCCCAGGGGGCGCATACTGAAGCTTTCTTT CASSLAQGAHTEAFF
- TRBJ1-2 TRBV10-3 - TGTGCCATCAGTGAGTCTAGTAGTCGACTTGGAGGCTATGGCTACACCTTC CAISESSSRLGGYGYTF
- TRBJ1-2 TRBV10-3 - TGTGCCATCAGTGAGCCAGCCAGGTATGGCTACACCTTC CAISEPARYGYTF
TRBD2 TRBJ2-7 TRBV15 - TGTGCCACCAGCAGAGAGGTAGCGGGGGGTTCCTACGAGCAGTACTTC CATSREVAGGSYEQYF
TRBD2 TRBJ2-7 TRBV29-1 - TGCAGCGCCGTCGGGGGGGATCGGTCCCGCTCCTACGAGCAGTACTTC CSAVGGDRSRSYEQYF
- TRBJ1-2 TRBV11-2 once TGTGCCAGCAGCTTAGCCAGGGATGGCTACACCTTC CASSLARDGYTF
- TRBJ2-1 TRBV5-4 - TGTGCCAGCAGCTCCTTTTGGCTTAATGAGCAGTTCTTC CASSSFWLNEQFF
TRBD1 TRBJ1-1 TRBV6-5 - TGTGCCAGCAGTCCCCAGGGGGGTGAAGCTTTCTTT CASSPQGGEAFF
- TRBJ2-1 TRBV5-4 once TGTGCCAGCAGCTTGTCCTCCCGCTCCTACAATGAGCAGTTCTTC CASSLSSRSYNEQFF
TRBD1 TRBJ1-6 TRBV6-5 - TGTGCCAGCAGTTATGACAGGGGGCAGGGGAGTTCACCCCTCCACTTT CASSYDRGQGSSPLHF
- TRBJ2-7 TRBV5-4 - TGTGCCAGCAGCTTTACGGGTATCGACGAGCAGTACTTC CASSFTGIDEQYF
TRBD1 TRBJ2-5 TRBV25-1 - TGTGCCAGCCGAGGGGACAGGGGGCCTGAGACCCAGTACTTC CASRGDRGPETQYF
- TRBJ1-1 TRBV6-5 - TGTGCCAGCAGTCCCCAGGGGAACACTGAAGCTTTCTTT CASSPQGNTEAFF
- TRBJ2-3 TRBV7-9 - TGTGCCAGCAGCGCCACCAACGGAGGGGAGTGGGATACGCAGTATTTT CASSATNGGEWDTQYF
TRBD1 TRBJ2-6 TRBV5-1 few TGCGCCAGCAGCTTGGTAGGGACAGGGGGCGCTGGGGCCAACGTCCTGACTTTC CASSLVGTGGAGANVLTF
TRBD1 TRBJ1-1 TRBV2 - TGTGCCAGCAGAGGGGGTACAGGGGGCGAGCTGGGAAACACTGAAGCTTTCTTT CASRGGTGGELGNTEAFF
- TRBJ2-1 TRBV30 once TGTGCCTGGAGTTCCACAGGGTACAATGAGCAGTTCTTC CAWSSTGYNEQFF
TRBD1 TRBJ1-6 TRBV10-1 - TGCGCCAGCAGATTTAAACCGGGACAGTATAATTCACCCCTCCACTTT CASRFKPGQYNSPLHF
TRBD1 TRBJ1-2 TRBV5-5 few TGTGCCAGCAGCTTACAGGGGGCGGGCTATGGCTACACCTTC CASSLQGAGYGYTF
TRBD1 TRBJ1-6 TRBV30 - TGTGCCTGGACAGGGGGCTCCTATAATTCACCCCTCCACTTT CAWTGGSYNSPLHF
TRBD2 TRBJ2-1 TRBV29-1 - TGCAGCGTTGACAGGACTAGCGGGTGGGGTGAGCAGTTCTTC CSVDRTSGWGEQFF
- TRBJ2-7 TRBV15 - TGTGCCACCAGCAGACTCGAGGGGGTGGCCGAGCAGTACTTC CATSRLEGVAEQYF
- TRBJ1-1 TRBV10-2 - TGCGCCAGCAGAACTGCGGGGAACACTGAAGCTTTCTTT CASRTAGNTEAFF
TRBD1 TRBJ2-5 TRBV2 - TGTGCCAGCAGTGAGAGGGACAGGCAAGAGACCCAGTACTTC CASSERDRQETQYF
TRBD1 TRBJ1-1 TRBV6-6 - TGTGCCAGCAGTTACTCGCAGGGGGCTTGTGAAGCTTTCTTT CASSYSQGACEAFF
- TRBJ1-1 TRBV6-5 few TGTGCCAGCACTAGGAACACTGAAGCTTTCTTT CASTRNTEAFF